This TCR beta chain came from a study of PD-L1 blockade in urothelial cancer. CDR3 length: 16 amino acids. Germline values: CDR1 ENHRY, CDR2 SYGVKD. V was shortened by 0 bases and J by 2 bases, with 13 bases between the two germline ends. Time point reported: peripheral blood 6 weeks after treatment start. Patients had urothelial carcinoma that was locally advanced or metastatic. TCRdb's table, derived via immunoSEQ multiplex PCR, lists solely in-frame clones and lacks some. The sample shows fewer than 50,000 clones, about 88% of them seen only once. The chain links TRBV10-3 to TRBJ2-5; maybe TRBD1 (5 bases). Material: PBMCs, obtained around atezolizumab (anti-PD-L1) treatment. The source is a man aged 55 to 70 with urothelial cancer. The CDR3: CAISESTEAIQETQYF. The CDR3 DNA reads TGTGCCATCAGTGAGTCGACAGAGGCTATACAAGAGACCCAGTACTTC.